The text below deals with one T cell receptor (beta chain). The CDR3 spans 13 residues. The V and J ends lost 4 bases and 3 bases respectively, with 10 bases between them. The germline V gene has CDR1 SGHRS and CDR2 YFSETQ. The data derive from a study of blood T cell repertoires in COVID-19. TCRdb's copy holds only in-frame clones and misses some; the assay was immunoSEQ multiplex PCR. The table records approximately 210,000 clones, 84% of them present only once. The chain has TRBV5-1 and TRBJ2-5; TRBD1 is a possible D gene (5 bases). This clonotype was sampled from a human donor in a cohort sampled during active COVID-19. The sequencing input was peripheral blood. The CDR3 here is CASSRTYEETQYF. The CDR3 nucleotides read TGCGCCAGCAGCCGGACATACGAAGAGACCCAGTACTTC. Supplemented by reference TRBV5-1 and TRBJ2-5, the full variable domain reads KAGVTQTPRYLIKTRGQQVTLSCSPISGHRSVSWYQQTPGQGLQFLFEYFSETQRNKGNFPGRFSGRQFSNSRSEMNVSTLELGDSALYLCASSRTYEETQYFGPGTRLLVL.